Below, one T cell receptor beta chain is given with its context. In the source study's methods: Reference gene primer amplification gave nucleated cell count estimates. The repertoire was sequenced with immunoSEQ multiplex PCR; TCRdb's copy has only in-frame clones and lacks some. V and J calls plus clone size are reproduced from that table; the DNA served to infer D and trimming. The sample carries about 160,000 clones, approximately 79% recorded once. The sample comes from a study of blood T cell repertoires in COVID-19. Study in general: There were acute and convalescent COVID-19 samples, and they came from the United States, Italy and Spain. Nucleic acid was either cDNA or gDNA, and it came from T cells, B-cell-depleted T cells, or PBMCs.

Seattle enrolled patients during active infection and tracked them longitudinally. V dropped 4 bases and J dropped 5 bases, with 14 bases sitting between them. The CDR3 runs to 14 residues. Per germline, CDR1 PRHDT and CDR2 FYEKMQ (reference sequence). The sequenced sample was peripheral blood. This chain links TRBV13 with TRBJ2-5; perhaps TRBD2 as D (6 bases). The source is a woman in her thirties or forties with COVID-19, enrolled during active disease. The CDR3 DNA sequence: TGTGCCAGCAGCTACCGACCAGGGAGGGAGACCCAGTACTTC. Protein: CASSYRPGRETQYF.